Listed below are T cell receptor beta chains from one sample, sequenced in a study of shared clonotypes between healthy human individuals. Profiled with immunoSEQ multiplex PCR; TCRdb holds only in-frame clones, not every one. The sample consists of about 1,900,000 clones, less than 95% of them appearing once. The sequenced sample consisted of naive CD8+ T cells sorted from blood. All receptors derive from a man aged 18 to 30 in good health. CDR3s include the opening cysteine and the closing phenylalanine or tryptophan. The order of the fields is V gene, J gene, D gene, clone size, CDR3 protein, CDR3 DNA. A D gene is named only where the DNA matches it firmly. Size values are once, few and many counts, or a class for expanded clones, and some rows have none.

TRBV7-6	TRBJ2-1	.	.	CASSSPEQDEQFF	TGTGCCAGCAGCTCCCCTGAACAGGATGAGCAGTTCTTC
TRBV11-2	TRBJ2-5	.	.	CASSLEDRQETQYF	TGTGCCAGCAGCTTAGAGGACCGTCAAGAGACCCAGTACTTC
TRBV2	TRBJ2-5	TRBD2	.	CASSEAGSGVYQETQYF	TGTGCCAGCAGTGAAGCTGGTAGCGGGGTGTACCAAGAGACCCAGTACTTC
TRBV27	TRBJ2-7	TRBD2	.	CASRALAGESYEQYF	TGTGCCAGCAGGGCACTAGCGGGGGAATCCTACGAGCAGTACTTC
TRBV5-1	TRBJ2-3	TRBD2	once	CASSLTSGVADTQYF	TGCGCCAGCAGTTTGACTAGCGGGGTAGCGGATACGCAGTATTTT
TRBV4-3	TRBJ2-1	TRBD2	.	CASSQETSGRGFANEQFF	TGCGCCAGCAGCCAAGAGACTAGCGGGAGGGGCTTCGCCAATGAGCAGTTCTTC
TRBV30	TRBJ2-1	.	.	CAWRFGLHPVF	TGTGCCTGGAGATTTGGGCTACACCCGGTCTTC
TRBV27	TRBJ2-5	TRBD2	.	CASSDRLAGKTQYF	TGTGCCAGCAGTGATCGACTAGCGGGGAAGACCCAGTACTTC
TRBV7-9	TRBJ2-7	TRBD2	.	CASSFWTSGSTYEQYF	TGTGCCAGCAGCTTTTGGACTAGCGGGAGTACCTACGAGCAGTACTTC
TRBV19	TRBJ2-7	TRBD1	.	CASSIDLTGYEQYF	TGTGCCAGTAGTATAGACCTGACAGGGTACGAGCAGTACTTC
TRBV6-5	TRBJ1-2	.	.	CASSYGPPSSNGYTF	TGTGCCAGCAGTTATGGACCCCCGTCCTCCAATGGCTACACCTTC
TRBV13	TRBJ2-7	.	few	CASSLGGSSYEQYF	TGTGCCAGCAGCTTAGGCGGGAGCTCCTACGAGCAGTACTTC
TRBV9	TRBJ2-5	.	.	CASSVVPSSETQYF	TGTGCCAGCAGCGTAGTACCTAGCTCGGAGACCCAGTACTTC
TRBV6-1	TRBJ2-7	TRBD1	.	CASPRTGGSYEQYF	TGTGCCAGCCCCCGGACAGGGGGCTCCTACGAGCAGTACTTC